The source of this T cell receptor (beta chain) is a study of radiotherapy plus CTLA-4 blockade in lung cancer. Study in general: In about 20% of patients, objective responses were seen; approximately 31% had disease control. Study-level results: Clones derived from tumor TCRs expanded in blood after radiotherapy plus ipilimumab. Reports state that early shifts in blood T cell clones, with interferon-beta, best predicted response.

The CDR3 runs to 15 residues. V gave up 1 base and J gave up 0 bases, with 9 bases separating them. Sequencing was performed with immunoSEQ multiplex PCR; in TCRdb, only in-frame clones are kept and a portion is missing. The sample shows approximately 75,000 clones, more than 75% of them seen only once. Those patients who had chemo-refractory metastatic non-small-cell lung cancer were given focal radiation along with CTLA-4 blockade through ipilimumab. About this clone itself: The antigen is undetermined.

This clonotype was obtained from a human donor with non-small cell lung cancer who had a complete response to radiotherapy plus ipilimumab. The V call is TRBV23-1, the J call TRBJ1-2; D unresolved. Being an ORF, TRBV23-1 has a function that is uncertain. The specimen comprised peripheral blood, sampled from a patient treated with radiotherapy plus ipilimumab. The CDR3 is CASSQYGAPNYGYTF. The CDR3 DNA reads as TGCGCCAGCAGTCAATACGGAGCCCCTAACTATGGCTACACCTTC.